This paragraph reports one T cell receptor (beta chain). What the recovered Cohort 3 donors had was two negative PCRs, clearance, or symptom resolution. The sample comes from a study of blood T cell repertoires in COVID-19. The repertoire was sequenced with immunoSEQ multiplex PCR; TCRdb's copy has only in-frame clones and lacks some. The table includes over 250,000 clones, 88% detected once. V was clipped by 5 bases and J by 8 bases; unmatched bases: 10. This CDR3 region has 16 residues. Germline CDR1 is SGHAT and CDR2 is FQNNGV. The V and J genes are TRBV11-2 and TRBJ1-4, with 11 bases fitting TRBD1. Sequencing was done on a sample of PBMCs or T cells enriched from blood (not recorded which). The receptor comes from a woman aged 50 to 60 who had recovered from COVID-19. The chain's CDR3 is CASSPPGQGGREKLFF. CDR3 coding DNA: TGTGCCAGCAGCCCCCCGGGACAGGGGGGTCGAGAAAAACTGTTTTTT.